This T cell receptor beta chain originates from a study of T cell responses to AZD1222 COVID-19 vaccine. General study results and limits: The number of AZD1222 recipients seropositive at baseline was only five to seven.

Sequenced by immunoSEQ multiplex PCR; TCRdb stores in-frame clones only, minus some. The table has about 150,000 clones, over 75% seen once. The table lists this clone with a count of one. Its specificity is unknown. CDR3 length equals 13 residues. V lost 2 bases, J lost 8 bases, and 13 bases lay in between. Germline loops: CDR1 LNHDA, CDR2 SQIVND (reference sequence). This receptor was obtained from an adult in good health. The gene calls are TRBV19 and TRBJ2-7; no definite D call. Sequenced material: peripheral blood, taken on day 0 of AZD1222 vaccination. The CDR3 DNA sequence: TGTGCCAGTAGTATAAAGGTGGAGTCACAGCAGTACTTC. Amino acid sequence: CASSIKVESQQYF.